A single sample gave rise to the 10 T cell receptor beta chains below, sequenced in a study of T cell changes during pregnancy in multiple sclerosis. Clones were sequenced by immunoSEQ multiplex PCR, and TCRdb holds only the in-frame ones, with some missing. The sample contains 55,000 to 70,000 clones, 70% to 90% of which appear only once. The specimen was peripheral blood, collected after pregnancy. The receptors come from a female donor with multiple sclerosis, enrolled in a pregnancy study.

In its sample, this clone was seen once. V and J are TRBV30 and TRBJ1-6; D is ambiguous. The ends were cut back, 0 bases at V and 6 bases at J, with 12 bases in the middle. The germline gives CDR1 GTSNPN, CDR2 SVGIG (reference sequence). The length of the CDR3 is 15 residues. CDR3 DNA sequence: TGTGCCTGGAGTGTGGGGAGACTCCCTAATTCACCCCTCCACTTT. Protein product: CAWSVGRLPNSPLHF.

V and J are TRBV6-5 and TRBJ1-6; D is uncertain. The V gene's germline CDR1 is MNHEY and CDR2 SVGAGI. V lost 0 bases and J 5 bases, leaving 11 bases between the germline ends. CDR3 size: 16 residues. CDR3 coding DNA: TGTGCCAGCAGTTACTCCCTGGCACCGAATAATTCACCCCTCCACTTT. As protein: CASSYSLAPNNSPLHF.

V gene TRBV4-3 combines with J gene TRBJ2-3; TRBD2 aligns across 9 bases. The CDR3 length is 17 residues. Germline lookup yields CDR1 LGHNA and CDR2 YSLEER. V shed 1 base, J shed 2 bases, and the junction held 7 bases outside the gene matches. The CDR3 reads CASSQGYKRGDTDTQYF. The CDR3 DNA is TGCGCCAGCAGCCAAGGGTACAAGCGGGGGGACACAGATACGCAGTATTTT.

This clone was picked up a small number of times. The V call is TRBV18, the J call TRBJ2-7; 7 bases line up with TRBD1. The trim removed 4 bases at V and 6 bases at J, leaving 6 bases unmatched. The CDR3 has 13 amino acids. Germline values: CDR1 KGHSH, CDR2 LQKENI. CDR3 coding DNA: TGTGCCAGCTCACAACTGACAGGGACCGAGCAGTACTTC. Translation gives CASSQLTGTEQYF.

This chain connects TRBV9 to TRBJ1-2; D is unresolved. This CDR3 comprises 13 residues. In germline, CDR1 is SGDLS, CDR2 YYNGEE. V lost 0 bases, J lost 5 bases, and 8 bases lay in between. As DNA, the CDR3 is TGTGCCAGCAGCGTAGGGGCAGGTTATGGCTACACCTTC. It specifies CASSVGAGYGYTF.

The V and J genes are TRBV18 and TRBJ1-2; D is undetermined. V was trimmed by 4 bases and J by 0 bases, leaving 24 bases between them. CDR1 is KGHSH, CDR2 LQKENI, per germline. The CDR3 extends over 19 amino acids. CDR3 sequence: CASSLAPGGPKPANYGYTF. The CDR3, as DNA: TGTGCCAGCTCACTCGCCCCCGGAGGTCCGAAACCGGCTAACTATGGCTACACCTTC.

About this clone: Relative to the germline gene, one junction end is altered; a read error may explain this. The chain recombines TRBV7-7 with TRBJ2-5; D is perhaps TRBD2 (6 bases). Germline assignment: CDR1 SSHAT and CDR2 FNYEAQ (reference sequence). The CDR3 contains 14 residues. CDR3 sequence (DNA): TGTGCTAGCAGCTCGGGACTGACAGCGGAGACCCAGTACTTC. Protein sequence: CASSSGLTAETQYF.

The rearrangement uses TRBV5-8 and TRBJ1-4, with 7 bases identical to TRBD1. This CDR3 region has 16 residues. Germline values: CDR1 SGHTS, CDR2 YDEGEE. V lost 0 bases, J lost 0 bases, and 2 bases stayed unmatched. In DNA, the CDR3 is TGTGCCAGCAGCTTGGGGGACAGTGCAACTAATGAAAAACTGTTTTTT. Protein product: CASSLGDSATNEKLFF.

The chain recombines TRBV10-3 with TRBJ1-1; 7 bases are shared with TRBD1. CDR1 and CDR2 (germline): ENHRY, SYGVKD. After removal of 2 bases from V and 3 bases from J, the junction contained 12 bases not matched to a gene. The CDR3 consists of 17 residues. The CDR3 sequence is CAISEGRGKGDHTEAFF. The CDR3 DNA is TGTGCCATCAGTGAGGGCAGGGGGAAGGGGGACCACACTGAAGCTTTCTTT.

The chain recombines TRBV5-1 with TRBJ2-1; 8 bases are a match to TRBD2. The CDR3 contains 16 residues. Germline CDR1 reads SGHRS; CDR2 reads YFSETQ. Trimming took 4 bases from V and 7 from J; bases not matched to a gene: 13. CDR3 bases: TGCGCCAGCAGCCCGGGGACCGGGGGGGGTAGGAATGAGCAGTTCTTC. Translation: CASSPGTGGGRNEQFF.